This T cell receptor beta chain was recovered during a study of T cells in localized non-small cell lung cancer. Study results and caveats: A denser population of T cells in blood accompanied longer overall survival.

Turning to this clone: Its antigen remains unknown.

Only in-frame clones appear in the TCRdb table, and some are missing; sequencing was by immunoSEQ multiplex PCR. The table has about 15,000 clones, 70% to 90% seen once. This CDR3 contains 15 residues. J lost 4 bases, V lost 7 bases, and 12 bases had no gene match. The germline V gene has CDR1 SGHNT and CDR2 YENEEA. The sample in question was peripheral blood mononuclear cells, obtained before any cancer treatment. This sequence joins TRBV11-3 and TRBJ2-7, with 8 bases lining up with TRBD2. The sequence was collected from a male donor at least 60 years old with stage II lung adenocarcinoma. The CDR3 DNA sequence: TGTGCCAGCAACGATCAGAGCGGGAGACCTTACGAGCAGTACTTC. Encoded protein: CASNDQSGRPYEQYF. Variable domain in full (rest from reference TRBV11-3 and TRBJ2-7): EAGVVQSPRYKIIEKKQPVAFWCNPISGHNTLYWYLQNLGQGPELLIRYENEEAVDDSQLPKDRFSAERLKGVDSTLKIQPAELGDSAVYLCASNDQSGRPYEQYFGPGTRLTVT.